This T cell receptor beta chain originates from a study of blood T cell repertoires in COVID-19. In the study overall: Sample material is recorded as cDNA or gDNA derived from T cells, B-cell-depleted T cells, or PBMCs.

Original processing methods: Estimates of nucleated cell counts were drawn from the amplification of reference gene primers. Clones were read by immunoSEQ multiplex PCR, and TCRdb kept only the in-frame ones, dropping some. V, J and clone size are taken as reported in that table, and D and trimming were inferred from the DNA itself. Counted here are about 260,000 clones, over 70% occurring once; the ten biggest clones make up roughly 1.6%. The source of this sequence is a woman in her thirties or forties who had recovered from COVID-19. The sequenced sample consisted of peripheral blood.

The DNA of the CDR3 is TGTGCCATCAGCGAACTAGCGGGGGTACGAGAGACCCAGTACTTC. It specifies CAISELAGVRETQYF. The rearrangement joins TRBV10-3 to TRBJ2-5, with TRBD2 identical over 11 bases. The V and J ends lost 6 bases and 4 bases, in that order; junction bases with no gene match: 7. Germline CDR1 and CDR2: ENHRY and SYGVKD. CDR3 size: 15 residues.